The 23 T cell receptor beta chains given below trace back to one sample, sequenced in a study of Ad26.COV2.S vaccination and SARS-CoV-2 variants. The treatment: 19 received Ad26.COV2.S at low or high dose, single or two shots; 5 received placebo; per-sample allocation not given. At day 63 after the first vaccine or placebo injection, samples were drawn. Using immunoSEQ multiplex PCR, the repertoire was profiled, and TCRdb retains in-frame clones only, with some absent. Counted here are some 500,000 clones, roughly nine tenths occurring once; the ten biggest clones make up 2% to 3%. The specimen was peripheral blood, collected in a trial of Ad26.COV2.S vaccine versus placebo. All receptors come from a person between 18 and 59 years old who received the Ad26.COV2.S COVID-19 vaccine or a placebo.

V usage is TRBV6-2 or TRBV6-3 and J usage is TRBJ2-7; D is uncertain. V lost 2 bases and J lost 0, with 8 bases in between. The CDR3 contains 14 residues. CDR1 and CDR2 from the germline V gene are MNHEY and SVGEGT. CDR3 coding DNA: TGTGCCAGCAGTTACGGGCAGAACTCCTACGAGCAGTACGTC. It codes for CASSYGQNSYEQYV.

Concerning this clone itself: This sample also contains other DNA sequences that code for the same CDR3. The chain is built from TRBV5-1 and TRBJ2-2; no clear D gene. V lost 0 bases and J lost 1, with 4 bases in between. The CDR3 spans 14 residues. Germline CDR1 reads SGHRS; CDR2 reads YFSETQ. CDR3 sequence: CASSLGQNTGELFF. In nucleotides, the CDR3 is TGCGCCAGCAGCTTGGGGCAGAACACCGGGGAGCTGTTTTTT.

With respect to this clone: Distinct nucleotide sequences in the sample also encode this CDR3. The J gene is TRBJ1-2, the V gene TRBV7-2, with 7 bases identical to TRBD1. The V gene's germline CDR1 is SGHTA and CDR2 FQGNSA. This CDR3 contains 14 residues. V was pared by 5 bases and J by 1 base, with 4 bases of the junction left unmatched. The CDR3 loop is CASSQNRGNYGYTF. CDR3 DNA sequence: TGTGCCAGCAGCCAGAACAGGGGTAACTATGGCTACACCTTC.

This rearrangement joins TRBV4-3 to TRBJ1-2, with TRBD1 matching over 7 bases. Unmatched junction bases numbered 8, after V lost 4 bases and J lost 6 bases. The CDR3 runs to 14 residues. Germline V gives CDR1 LGHNA, CDR2 YSLEER. The chain's CDR3 is CASSRQGRWHGYTF. Written as DNA, the CDR3 is TGCGCCAGCAGCCGACAGGGAAGATGGCATGGCTACACCTTC.

CDR3 DNA sequence: TGTGCCAGCAAGGGAAGGGCGTTAGGCCAGCCCCAGCATTTT. Amino acid sequence: CASKGRALGQPQHF. The chain recombines TRBV2 with TRBJ1-5, with D unclear. The V gene lost 7 bases and the J gene lost 7 bases, with 17 bases spanning the gap. Germline CDR1 and CDR2: SNHLY and FYNNEI. The CDR3 loop spans 14 amino acids.

The chain couples TRBV21-1 to TRBJ1-2. TRBV21-1 is marked as a pseudogene. This CDR3 spans 15 amino acids. The CDR3 protein is CASSKEGATNYGYTF. The DNA of the CDR3 is TGTGCCAGCAGCAAAGAAGGAGCCACTAACTATGGCTACACCTTC.

This rearrangement joins TRBV5-1 to TRBJ2-7, with D perhaps TRBD2 (6 bases). This CDR3 has 13 amino acids. Germline CDR1 is SGHRS and CDR2 is YFSETQ. V dropped 4 bases and J dropped 5 bases, with 13 bases sitting between them. CDR3 in amino acids: CASSPGGIDEQYF. As DNA, the CDR3 is TGCGCCAGCAGCCCAGGAGGGATAGACGAGCAGTACTTC.

CDR3 sequence (DNA): TGTGCCAGCAGCCAACCACAGAGCTCTGGGGCCAACGTCCTGACTTTC. It is translated as CASSQPQSSGANVLTF. This chain links TRBV4-2 with TRBJ2-6; no clear D. The germline V and J ends were trimmed by 2 bases and 0 bases, with 8 bases remaining between them. The CDR3 totals 16 residues. Germline loops: CDR1 LGHNA, CDR2 YNFKEQ.

The chain couples TRBV5-1 to TRBJ2-2; TRBD2 might be the D (6 bases). The germline V and J ends were trimmed by 1 base and 5 bases, with 12 bases remaining between them. The CDR3 runs to 15 residues. Per the germline V gene, CDR1 is SGHRS and CDR2 is YFSETQ. As DNA, the CDR3 is TGCGCCAGCAGCTTGCCCGCTGGAGGGACCGGGGAGCTGTTTTTT. It yields the protein CASSLPAGGTGELFF.

This sequence joins TRBV4-1 and TRBJ2-7; 7 bases are a match to TRBD1. Germline V gene data show CDR1 as MGHRA and CDR2 as YSYEKL. V trimming: 4 bases; J trimming: 2 bases; junction bases outside the gene matches: 8. This CDR3 has 15 amino acids. The CDR3 DNA follows: TGCGCCAGCAGCCCCGGAGACAGGGCTGCCTACGAGCAGTACTTC. Translation gives CASSPGDRAAYEQYF.

The V call is TRBV10-3, the J call TRBJ2-5, with 12 bases that match TRBD1. With 6 bases clipped from V and 4 bases from J, the junction kept 9 bases outside the gene matches. The CDR3 runs to 16 residues. Germline CDR1 and CDR2: ENHRY and SYGVKD. The CDR3 nucleotides are TGTGCCATCAGGACGCCGGGACAGGGGGCGCGAGAGACCCAGTACTTC. Its protein product is CAIRTPGQGARETQYF.

The chain joins TRBV19 to TRBJ1-5, with 7 nucleotides matching TRBD1. Germline V gene lookup returns CDR1 LNHDA and CDR2 SQIVND (reference sequence). There are 18 residues in the CDR3. Germline trimming cut 4 bases from V and 3 bases from J; bases unmatched to any gene: 15. The CDR3 loop reads CASSTAGTAFLLNQPQHF. The DNA of the CDR3 is TGTGCCAGTAGTACAGCCGGGACAGCATTTCTGCTCAATCAGCCCCAGCATTTT. Together with reference TRBV19 and TRBJ1-5, the CDR3 gives the full variable domain: DGGITQSPKYLFRKEGQNVTLSCEQNLNHDAMYWYRQDPGQGLRLIYYSQIVNDFQKGDIAEGYSVSREKKESFPLTVTSAQKNPTAFYLCASSTAGTAFLLNQPQHFGDGTRLSIL.

This clone was counted once. This chain joins TRBV4-3 and TRBJ1-1, with D unclear. Germline-derived CDR1 and CDR2 are LGHNA and YSLEER. V was trimmed by 1 base and J by 2 bases, leaving 11 bases between them. The length of the CDR3 is 15 residues. The CDR3 DNA follows: TGCGCCAGCAGCCAAGTTGCCCACCTCAACACTGAAGCTTTCTTT. This translates into CASSQVAHLNTEAFF.

This clone was counted once. This sequence joins TRBV18 and TRBJ2-7, with D hard to call. The CDR3 is 16 amino acids. Germline V gene lookup returns CDR1 KGHSH and CDR2 LQKENI. Trimming took off 3 bases at V and 2 bases at J, with 17 bases between the two ends. The CDR3 bases are TGTGCCAGCTCACCGGAAATGCCAGGATTACCCTACGAGCAGTACTTC. This encodes CASSPEMPGLPYEQYF.

The chain employs TRBV19 and TRBJ2-5; D may be TRBD2 (5 bases). From germline, CDR1 is LNHDA and CDR2 SQIVND (reference sequence). CDR3 size: 15 residues. V was pared by 10 bases and J by 0 bases, with 18 bases between. The CDR3 sequence: CATKRRPQYQETQYF. The CDR3 DNA reads TGTGCCACCAAGCGGAGACCTCAGTACCAAGAGACCCAGTACTTC.

This rearrangement joins TRBV2 to TRBJ2-7; the D is unclear. V lost 2 bases to trimming and J lost 1 base, with 15 bases between them. Germline CDR1 SNHLY, CDR2 FYNNEI. This CDR3 contains 16 residues. CDR3 protein: CASSESPWAESYEQYF. The CDR3 DNA reads TGTGCCAGCAGTGAATCTCCTTGGGCGGAGTCCTACGAGCAGTACTTC. The complete variable domain, with remaining parts taken from reference TRBV2 and TRBJ2-7, reads EPEVTQTPSHQVTQMGQEVILRCVPISNHLYFYWYRQILGQKVEFLVSFYNNEISEKSEIFDDQFSVERPDGSNFTLKIRSTKLEDSAMYFCASSESPWAESYEQYFGPGTRLTVT.

The CDR3 protein is CASSANTRSNTDTQYF. The CDR3 nucleotides read TGTGCCAGCAGCGCGAATACCCGATCGAACACAGATACGCAGTATTTT. The V and J genes are TRBV9 and TRBJ2-3, with D unclear. This CDR3 comprises 16 residues. Germline lookup yields CDR1 SGDLS and CDR2 YYNGEE. The V and J ends lost 3 bases and 2 bases respectively, with 16 bases between them. The full variable domain, in which reference TRBV9 and TRBJ2-3 provide the parts outside the CDR3, is DSGVTQTPKHLITATGQRVTLRCSPRSGDLSVYWYQQSLDQGLQFLIQYYNGEERAKGNILERFSAQQFPDLHSELNLSSLELGDSALYFCASSANTRSNTDTQYFGPGTRLTVL.

The J gene is TRBJ1-1, the V gene TRBV7-2; a weak D match, TRBD1 (6 bases). The CDR3 is 14 amino acids. Per the germline V gene, CDR1 is SGHTA and CDR2 is FQGNSA. Deletions cut 7 bases from V and 5 bases from J, with 17 bases between. CDR3 nucleotide sequence: TGTGCCAGCACCCTTGGGCAGGGGATTACTGAAGCTTTCTTT. Translated, it gives CASTLGQGITEAFF.

This clone was seen a few times. The chain employs TRBV30 and TRBJ1-6; D ambiguous. Germline CDR1 and CDR2: GTSNPN and SVGIG (reference sequence). V was shortened by 5 bases and J by 9 bases, with 17 bases between the two germline ends. The CDR3 has 14 residues. The CDR3 nucleotides are TGTGCCTGGGAGGCTGGATGGTTGGGTTCACCCCTCCACTTT. Its protein is CAWEAGWLGSPLHF.

V gene TRBV24-1 combines with J gene TRBJ2-1; TRBD2 agrees at 7 bases. From germline, CDR1 is KGHDR and CDR2 SFDVKD. There are 16 residues in the CDR3. The V and J ends lost 1 base and 2 bases, in that order; junction bases with no gene match: 4. The CDR3 sequence is CATSDFGGSPYNEQFF. The DNA of the CDR3 is TGTGCCACCAGTGATTTTGGCGGGAGTCCCTACAATGAGCAGTTCTTC.

This chain uses TRBV5-5 with TRBJ1-4, with D tentatively TRBD1 (6 bases). The CDR3 extends over 14 amino acids. The germline V gene encodes CDR1 SGHKS and CDR2 YYEKEE (reference sequence). V lost 5 bases and J 6 bases, leaving 14 bases between the germline ends. The CDR3 sequence is CASSYTGTYEKLFF. The CDR3 coding sequence is TGTGCCAGCAGTTATACAGGGACTTATGAAAAACTGTTTTTT.

Concerning this clone: Other DNA sequences in the sample encode the same CDR3. CDR3 coding DNA: TGTGCCACCAGCAGAGATAGGACACCTAGCACAGATACGCAGTATTTT. Encoded protein: CATSRDRTPSTDTQYF. The genes are TRBV15 and TRBJ2-3; D possibly corresponds to TRBD1 (5 bases). Trimming removed 0 bases at V and 0 bases at J, with 10 bases between. Per germline, CDR1 LNHNV and CDR2 YYDKDF (reference sequence). The CDR3 loop spans 16 amino acids. The full variable domain, rest sourced from reference TRBV15 and TRBJ2-3, is DAMVIQNPRYQVTQFGKPVTLSCSQTLNHNVMYWYQQKSSQAPKLLFHYYDKDFNNEADTPDNFQSRRPNTSFCFLDIRSPGLGDTAMYLCATSRDRTPSTDTQYFGPGTRLTVL.

The DNA for the CDR3 is TGTGCCAGCAGCATTGATAGCAATCAGCCCCAGCATTTT. The encoded protein is CASSIDSNQPQHF. The chain carries TRBV6-6 and TRBJ1-5; D call uncertain. There are 13 residues in the CDR3. CDR1 is MNHNY and CDR2 is SVGAGI in the germline V gene (reference sequence). Trimming cost V 6 bases and J 0 bases, with 6 bases left between them.